Shown below are 28 T cell receptor beta chains from a single sample sequenced in a study of T cell repertoires in cytomegalovirus infection. Their antigen targets remain unknown. TCRdb fed the reads into MiXCR, producing one record per CDR3 protein. The sample lists around 750,000 distinct CDR3 sequences, approximately 29% seen once, with roughly 12% in the top ten. The sequences come from cultured CD8+ T cells from PBMCs, collected from culture after CMV antigen stimulation. These receptors were taken from a human donor in good health (CMV status not recorded). Some clones in this sample may be carry-over from other donors' samples.

In this sample, this clonotype turned up many times. V and J are TRBV7-2 and TRBJ2-5; D is unclear. Trimming removed 3 bases at V and 4 bases at J, with 15 bases between. The CDR3 is 15 amino acids. Germline lookup yields CDR1 SGHTA and CDR2 FQGNSA. The CDR3 reads CASSFRQLSRETQYF. DNA for the CDR3: TGTGCCAGCAGCTTTCGACAACTATCCAGAGAGACCCAGTACTTC.

This clonotype has a handful of counts. This chain joins TRBV19 and TRBJ2-7, with TRBD2 matching 8 bases. Germline V gives CDR1 LNHDA, CDR2 SQIVND (reference sequence). CDR3 length equals 16 residues. Trimming removed 4 bases from V and 0 bases from J; junction bases left unmatched: 8. DNA of the CDR3: TGTGCCAGTAGTAAGTCACTAGCGGCCGTCTCCTACGAGCAGTACTTC. It is translated as CASSKSLAAVSYEQYF.

This rearrangement joins TRBV7-2 to TRBJ2-1, with 7 bases identical to TRBD1. V gave up 4 bases and J gave up 4 bases; unmatched junction bases: 10. CDR3 length: 16 residues. Germline CDR1 reads SGHTA; CDR2 reads FQGNSA. This CDR3 reads CASSSKRDSLYNEQFF. CDR3 DNA: TGTGCCAGCAGCTCGAAACGGGACAGCCTTTACAATGAGCAGTTCTTC.

This clonotype was found a few times. The V and J genes are TRBV6-5 and TRBJ2-7; D perhaps matches TRBD1 (6 bases). The V end lost 4 bases, the J end lost 6 bases, and 13 bases lay between the germline ends. The CDR3 is 13 residues long. Germline-derived CDR1 and CDR2 are MNHEY and SVGAGI. CDR3: CASSWKGVSEQYF. CDR3 DNA sequence: TGTGCCAGCAGTTGGAAGGGGGTTTCCGAGCAGTACTTC.

This clonotype was counted only a few times. The chain recombines TRBV11-2 with TRBJ1-2; the match to TRBD1 covers 9 bases. Germline CDR1 reads SGHAT; CDR2 reads FQNNGV. The CDR3 consists of 13 residues. Trimming removed 4 bases from V and 7 bases from J; junction bases left unmatched: 4. The CDR3, as DNA: TGTGCCAGCAGCTCCCCGGGACAGGGTGGCTACACCTTC. Translating gives CASSSPGQGGYTF.

This clonotype was detected many times. The gene calls are TRBV7-2 and TRBJ2-7; TRBD2 matches at 7 bases. The CDR3 sequence is 13 residues long. V lost 5 bases to trimming and J lost 4 bases; unmatched junction nucleotides: 5. Germline-derived CDR1 and CDR2 are SGHTA and FQGNSA. The CDR3 protein is CASSPGLVYEQYF. The CDR3 nucleotides are TGTGCCAGCAGCCCCGGACTAGTTTACGAGCAGTACTTC.

The V and J genes are TRBV27 and TRBJ1-5, with a weak D call TRBD1 (6 bases). Trimming shortened V by 6 bases and J by 5 bases, and 14 bases separated the two germline ends. The CDR3 is 14 amino acids. Germline V gene sequence: CDR1 MNHEY, CDR2 SMNVEV (reference sequence). Here the CDR3 reads CASRGAYPDQPQHF. CDR3 bases: TGTGCCAGCAGGGGGGCATACCCCGATCAGCCCCAGCATTTT.

This clonotype was recorded at least ten times. The genes are TRBV7-8 and TRBJ2-3, with D unclear. Germline-derived CDR1 and CDR2 are SGHVS and FQNEAQ. The germline V and J ends were trimmed by 7 bases and 5 bases, with 13 bases remaining between them. The CDR3 consists of 13 residues. The CDR3 region is CASNTWNGDTQYF. As DNA, the CDR3 is TGTGCCAGCAACACCTGGAATGGAGATACGCAGTATTTT.

This clonotype was seen more than once but under ten times. The chain combines TRBV6-1 with TRBJ2-3; D is unclear. CDR1 and CDR2 from the germline V gene are MNHNS and SASEGT. CDR3 length: 16 residues. Trimming shortened V by 5 bases and J by 2 bases, and 17 bases separated the two germline ends. Here the CDR3 reads CASSLWTLIDTDTQYF. In nucleotides, the CDR3 is TGTGCCAGCAGTCTTTGGACCCTCATTGACACAGATACGCAGTATTTT.

The rearrangement joins TRBV29-1 to TRBJ2-7; D gene unclear. The CDR3 loop spans 13 amino acids. V shed 1 base and J shed 2 bases, with 9 bases lying between them. Germline values: CDR1 SQVTM, CDR2 ANQGSEA. CDR3 DNA sequence: TGCAGCGTTGAAGGGACCTCCCCCTACGAGCAGTACTTC. Its translation is CSVEGTSPYEQYF.

V usage is TRBV12-3 or TRBV12-4 and J usage is TRBJ2-7; D remains unclear. This CDR3 has 12 residues. With 8 bases removed from V and 0 bases from J, the gap between germline ends came to 8 bases. The CDR3 protein is CASGFDSYEQYF. Here the CDR3 DNA reads TGTGCCAGCGGGTTCGACTCCTACGAGCAGTACTTC.

This clonotype has a handful of counts. V is TRBV19 and J is TRBJ2-7; either TRBD1 or TRBD2 may fit D (5 bases each). The CDR3 extends over 13 amino acids. CDR1 is LNHDA and CDR2 is SQIVND in the germline V gene (reference sequence). Trimming removed 4 bases from V and 9 bases from J, with 16 bases in between. The CDR3 spells CASSTGTYVGQYF. The CDR3 nucleotides read TGTGCCAGTAGTACTGGGACGTACGTGGGGCAGTACTTC.

This chain connects TRBV7-9 to TRBJ2-7; tentative D call: TRBD1 (7 bases). V gave up 5 bases and J gave up 4 bases, with 12 bases separating them. The CDR3 covers 13 residues. The V gene's germline CDR1 is SEHNR and CDR2 FQNEAQ (reference sequence). CDR3 coding DNA: TGTGCCAGCAGCGGGGGGACAGCTTACGAGCAGTACGTC. Its protein is CASSGGTAYEQYV.

The CDR3 reads CASTWDNPNTGELFF. As DNA, the CDR3 is TGTGCCAGCACCTGGGACAACCCGAACACCGGGGAGCTGTTTTTT. This chain uses TRBV6-5 with TRBJ2-2; TRBD1 is a possible D gene (6 bases). Germline CDR1 is MNHEY and CDR2 is SVGAGI. The V and J ends lost 7 bases and 0 bases respectively, with 12 bases between them. There are 15 residues in the CDR3.

This clonotype was detected only a few times. The V call is TRBV6-1, the J call TRBJ1-1; perhaps TRBD1 as D (5 bases). CDR1 and CDR2 from the germline V gene are MNHNS and SASEGT. Trimming removed 4 bases from V and 10 bases from J, with 10 bases in between. CDR3 size: 11 residues. The CDR3 is CASSGRDGAFF. DNA of the CDR3: TGTGCCAGCAGTGGAAGGGACGGAGCTTTCTTT.

This clonotype was counted only a few times. V is TRBV18 and J is TRBJ2-1; tentatively, D is TRBD1 or TRBD2 (5 bases each). V lost 6 bases, J lost 8 bases, and 20 bases lay in between. Looked up from germline, CDR1 is KGHSH and CDR2 is LQKENI. The CDR3 length is 15 residues. The CDR3 DNA is TGTGCCAGCTCGCTTCGGACGGACGGGGCCGATGAGCAGTTCTTC. Protein sequence: CASSLRTDGADEQFF.

This clonotype was seen many times. The J gene is TRBJ2-1, the V gene TRBV19; D might be TRBD1 (6 bases). Germline V gives CDR1 LNHDA, CDR2 SQIVND (reference sequence). This CDR3 region has 13 residues. V dropped 9 bases and J dropped 3 bases, with 12 bases sitting between them. CDR3 loop: CASSTDSYNEQFF. CDR3 DNA: TGTGCCAGCAGCACGGACAGCTACAATGAGCAGTTCTTC.

This clonotype has ten or more counts. The chain joins TRBV27 to TRBJ2-3; TRBD2 might be the D (5 bases). Germline lookup yields CDR1 MNHEY and CDR2 SMNVEV (reference sequence). The CDR3 is made up of 17 amino acids. Trimming removed 3 bases at V and 7 bases at J, with 23 bases between. CDR3 sequence reads: CASSFSEQRTLWNTQYF. CDR3 sequence (DNA): TGTGCCAGCAGTTTTAGTGAACAGCGGACCCTTTGGAATACGCAGTATTTT.

As for this clonotype: With a much larger clone just one base away, this may be a read error. The CDR3 does not end in the conserved phenylalanine or tryptophan, so this is likely a read error. The gene calls are TRBV7-2 and TRBJ1-1; D not certain. The CDR3 contains 11 residues. Deletions cut 6 bases from V and 7 bases from J, with 9 bases between. CDR1 is SGHTA, CDR2 FQGNSA, per germline. CDR3 sequence reads: CASRHPGEAFS. The CDR3 DNA reads as TGTGCCAGCAGGCACCCCGGTGAAGCTTTCTCT.

The sample holds a few counts of this clonotype. The rearrangement links TRBV6-2 or TRBV6-3 to TRBJ1-5; D is unclear. The CDR3 contains 12 residues. The germline CDR1 and CDR2 sequences are MNHEY and SVGEGT. Trimming left V 2 bases short and J 4 bases short, with 3 bases between. CDR3 DNA sequence: TGTGCCAGCAGTTACGATAATCAGCCCCAGCATTTT. Translating it yields CASSYDNQPQHF.

The chain uses TRBV12-3 or TRBV12-4 and TRBJ1-5; 7 nucleotides line up with TRBD1. The V segment lost 3 bases and the J segment 9 bases; nucleotides outside the gene matches: 11. There are 15 residues in the CDR3. The CDR3 spells CASSFDRQGQWPQHF. CDR3 nucleotide sequence: TGTGCCAGCAGTTTTGACCGACAGGGTCAGTGGCCCCAGCATTTT.

The J gene is TRBJ1-1, the V gene TRBV29-1, with 9 nucleotides matching TRBD1. CDR3 length: 12 residues. The V segment lost 7 bases and the J segment 6 bases; nucleotides outside the gene matches: 6. CDR1 is SQVTM, CDR2 ANQGSEA, per germline. The CDR3 here is CSAGTGTPEAFF. In DNA form, the CDR3 reads TGCAGCGCCGGGACAGGGACCCCTGAAGCTTTCTTT.

This rearrangement joins TRBV2 to TRBJ1-1, with D unclear. CDR3 length equals 9 residues. Between the trimmed V and J ends, which lost 9 bases and 6 bases, there was a span of 5 bases. The germline gives CDR1 SNHLY, CDR2 FYNNEI. The CDR3 DNA follows: TGTGCCAGGGACCCTGAAGCTTTCTTT. This encodes CARDPEAFF.

This clonotype was observed a few times. The chain recombines TRBV7-9 with TRBJ2-5; 7 positions match TRBD2. V gave up 0 bases and J gave up 4 bases; unmatched junction bases: 8. Germline CDR1 is SEHNR and CDR2 is FQNEAQ (reference sequence). The CDR3 loop spans 16 amino acids. This chain's CDR3 is CASSLAPTGEGETQYF. CDR3 DNA sequence: TGTGCCAGCAGCTTAGCCCCGACGGGGGAGGGAGAGACCCAGTACTTC.

For the CDR3, the DNA is TGTGCCAGCAGTTCATTTGATCGGGGAAACACCATATATTTT. Its translation is CASSSFDRGNTIYF. This chain links TRBV28 with TRBJ1-3; the D is unclear. CDR3 length equals 14 residues. V was shortened by 4 bases and J by 4 bases, with 11 bases between the two germline ends. Per germline, CDR1 MDHEN and CDR2 SYDVKM.

The chain uses TRBV19 and TRBJ2-2; D may be TRBD2 (6 bases). Germline loops: CDR1 LNHDA, CDR2 SQIVND (reference sequence). V was clipped by 3 bases and J by 6 bases, with 17 bases between them. The CDR3 sequence is 16 residues long. The CDR3 DNA is TGTGCCAGTAGTATTAGTTGGCGGCGGGGCTCCGGGGAGCTGTTTTTT. It encodes CASSISWRRGSGELFF. The full variable domain, with the rest looked up from reference TRBV19 and TRBJ2-2, is DGGITQSPKYLFRKEGQNVTLSCEQNLNHDAMYWYRQDPGQGLRLIYYSQIVNDFQKGDIAEGYSVSREKKESFPLTVTSAQKNPTAFYLCASSISWRRGSGELFFGEGSRLTVL.

This rearrangement joins TRBV7-9 to TRBJ1-2; tentative D call: TRBD1 (6 bases). This CDR3 comprises 18 residues. V dropped 4 bases and J dropped 6 bases, with 27 bases sitting between them. Germline V gene data show CDR1 as SEHNR and CDR2 as FQNEAQ (reference sequence). The CDR3 DNA is TGTGCCAGCAGCTCCCCTTCCTTCGCGGGACAAGGGTTCCATGGCTACACCTTC. It codes for CASSSPSFAGQGFHGYTF.

V and J are TRBV27 and TRBJ2-5, with D perhaps matching TRBD1 or TRBD2 (6 bases each). This CDR3 has 15 amino acids. The germline CDR1 and CDR2 sequences are MNHEY and SMNVEV (reference sequence). The ends were cut back, 2 bases at V and 3 bases at J, with 13 bases in the middle. CDR3 DNA sequence: TGTGCCAGCAGTTTACGACGGAGGGGGGAAGAGACCCAGTACTTC. Amino acids: CASSLRRRGEETQYF.